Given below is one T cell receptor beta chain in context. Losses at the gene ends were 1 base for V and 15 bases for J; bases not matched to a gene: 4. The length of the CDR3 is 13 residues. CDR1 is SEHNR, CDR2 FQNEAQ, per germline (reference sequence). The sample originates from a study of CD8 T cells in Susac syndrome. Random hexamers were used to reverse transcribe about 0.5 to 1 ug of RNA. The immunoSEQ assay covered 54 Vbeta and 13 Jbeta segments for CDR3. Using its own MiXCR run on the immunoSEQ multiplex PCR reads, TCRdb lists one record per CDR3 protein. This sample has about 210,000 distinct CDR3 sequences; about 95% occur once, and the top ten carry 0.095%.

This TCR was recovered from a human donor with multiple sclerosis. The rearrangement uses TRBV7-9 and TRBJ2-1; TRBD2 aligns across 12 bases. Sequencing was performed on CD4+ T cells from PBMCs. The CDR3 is CASSLDASGRAFF. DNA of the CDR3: TGTGCCAGCAGCTTAGATGCTAGCGGGAGGGCGTTCTTC.